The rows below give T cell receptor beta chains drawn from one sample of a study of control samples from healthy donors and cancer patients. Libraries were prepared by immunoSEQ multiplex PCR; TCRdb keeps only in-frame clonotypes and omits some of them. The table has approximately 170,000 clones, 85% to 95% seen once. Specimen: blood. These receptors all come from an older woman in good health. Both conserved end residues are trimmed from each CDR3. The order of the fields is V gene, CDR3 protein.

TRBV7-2,ASSLGAGGTSNEQY
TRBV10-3,AISVQGFNTEAF
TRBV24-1,ATSDPEIRRFNGNTIY
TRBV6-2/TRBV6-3,ASSSTGDYGYT
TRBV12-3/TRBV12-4,ASSLVWGGEQY
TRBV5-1,ASSLTGTGSNEKLF
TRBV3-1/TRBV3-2,ASSQSSYPGANVLT
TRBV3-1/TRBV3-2,ASSQGLGGTEAF
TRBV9,ASSDRTGGYLEKLF
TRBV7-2,ASRSAGFFYGYT
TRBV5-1,ASSNRRQGNSGNTIY
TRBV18,ASSPDFITGPQH
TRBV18,ASSPSRERTYEQY
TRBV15,ATSRGRLGVSGYT
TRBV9,ASSVAPEGVTEAF
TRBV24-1,ATSSGGTYNEQF
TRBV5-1,ASSLEANSNQPQH
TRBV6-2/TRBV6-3,ASSYSIGLGGETQY
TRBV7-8,ASSFERGTRGGNQPQH
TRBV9,ASSGGMGLSDTQY
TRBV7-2,ASSLEGRRIYNEQF
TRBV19,ASSTSEGYPQPTQY
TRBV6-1,ASTKTSGDYNEQF
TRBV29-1,SVEGSAGSMNTEAF
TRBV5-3,ATRTNREIMNTEAF